This TCR beta chain was retrieved from a study of Graves' ophthalmopathy and Graves' hyperthyroidism. Study at large: Ophthalmopathy absent within 18 months of follow-up marked hyperthyroidism as stable.

CDR1 and CDR2 from the germline V gene are SNHLY and FYNNEI. The CDR3 consists of 15 residues. Trimming removed 3 bases from V and 6 bases from J; junction bases left unmatched: 6. Aged 18 to 65, the patients with hyperthyroidism had under 2 months' duration and were newly diagnosed. RNA transcripts served as template for amplifying TCR beta CDR3 sequences. First-round RT-PCR employed HTBI primers, with a second-round multiplex PCR after it. TCRdb independently ran MiXCR on the multiplex PCR reads; one entry per CDR3 protein. The sample yields about 1.2 million distinct CDR3 sequences, about 35% seen once. Study results and limitations: At 60% to 71% sensitivity and about 72% specificity, the model predicted progression of the ophthalmopathy. Built on 13 signatures, a model told ophthalmopathy apart from stable hyperthyroidism with 85% to 90% sensitivity and around 80% specificity.

This clonotype was observed at least ten times. The antigen remains unidentified. Sequencing used peripheral blood or thyroid tissue (not recorded which). V is TRBV2 and J is TRBJ1-4, with 8 bases lining up with TRBD1. This TCR was sampled from an adult man with Graves' hyperthyroidism. CDR3 bases: TGTGCCAGCAGTGACTTGGGACAGGTCCATGAAAAACTGTTTTTT. This sequence encodes CASSDLGQVHEKLFF.